This entry is about one T cell receptor beta chain. The data originate from a study of T cell responses to AZD1222 COVID-19 vaccine. Libraries were prepared by immunoSEQ multiplex PCR; TCRdb keeps only in-frame clonotypes and omits some of them. Here the sample spans about 94,000 clones, 88% being singletons. Germline V gene lookup returns CDR1 SGHNT and CDR2 YENEEA. The CDR3 extends over 16 amino acids. V lost 1 base and J lost 7, with 19 bases in between. This clonotype was obtained from an adult who received the AZD1222 COVID-19 vaccine. The chain has TRBV11-3 and TRBJ1-1, with a tentative D call TRBD1 (5 bases). This specimen was peripheral blood, taken 28 days after the second AZD1222 dose. The CDR3 reads CASSLVGTGGEGEAFF. Here the CDR3 DNA reads TGTGCCAGCAGCTTAGTGGGAACAGGAGGGGAAGGTGAAGCTTTCTTT.